This paragraph covers one T cell receptor (beta chain) sequence. Per germline, CDR1 KGHDR and CDR2 SFDVKD. Trimming at V came to 5 bases and at J to 3 bases, leaving 6 bases not matched to a gene. This CDR3 has 15 residues. The data originate from a study of blood T cell repertoires in COVID-19. In the study overall: Acute and convalescent COVID-19 specimens originated in the United States, Italy and Spain. PBMCs, B-cell-depleted T cells, or T cells were the source of the cDNA or gDNA that made up the material.

The table came from immunoSEQ multiplex PCR; TCRdb's copy has only in-frame clones and leaves some out. The sample has 300,000 to 400,000 clones; roughly 90% are singletons. Enrollment of patients from Seattle took place during active infection, with longitudinal follow-up. Sequenced sample: peripheral blood. This chain joins TRBV24-1 and TRBJ2-7; the match to TRBD2 covers 10 bases. The receptor was derived from a woman in her 70s with COVID-19, enrolled during active disease. The CDR3 DNA is TGTGCCACCAGTGCCAATAGCGGGGGGCTCTACGAGCAGTACTTC. It encodes CATSANSGGLYEQYF.